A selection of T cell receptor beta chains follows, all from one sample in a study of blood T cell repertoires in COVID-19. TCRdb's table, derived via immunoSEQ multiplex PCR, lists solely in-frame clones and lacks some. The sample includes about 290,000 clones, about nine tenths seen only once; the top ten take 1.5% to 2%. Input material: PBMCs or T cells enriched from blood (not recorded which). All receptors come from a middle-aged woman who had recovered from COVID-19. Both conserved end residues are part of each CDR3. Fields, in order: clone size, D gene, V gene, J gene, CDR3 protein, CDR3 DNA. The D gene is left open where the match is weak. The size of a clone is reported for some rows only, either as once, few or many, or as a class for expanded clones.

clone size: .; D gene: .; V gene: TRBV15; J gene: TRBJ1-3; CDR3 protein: CATSREAGFGNTIYF; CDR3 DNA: TGTGCCACCAGCAGAGAGGCGGGGTTCGGAAACACCATATATTTT
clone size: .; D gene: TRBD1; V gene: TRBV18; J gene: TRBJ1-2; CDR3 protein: CASSPPGQGLDGYTF; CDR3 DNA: TGTGCCAGCTCACCCCCGGGACAGGGTCTGGATGGCTACACCTTC
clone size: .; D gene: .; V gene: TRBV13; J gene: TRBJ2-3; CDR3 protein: CASSLGGFSDSQTDTQYF; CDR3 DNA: TGTGCCAGCAGCTTAGGGGGATTTAGCGATTCTCAAACAGATACGCAGTATTTT
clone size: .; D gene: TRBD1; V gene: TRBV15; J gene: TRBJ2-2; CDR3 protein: CATSKEAGQGATGELFF; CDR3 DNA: TGTGCCACCAGCAAGGAAGCGGGACAGGGGGCCACCGGGGAGCTGTTTTTT
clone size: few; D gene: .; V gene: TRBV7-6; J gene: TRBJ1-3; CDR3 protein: CASSLALGAAVRGNTIYF; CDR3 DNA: TGTGCCAGCAGCTTAGCACTGGGGGCCGCGGTGCGAGGAAACACCATATATTTT
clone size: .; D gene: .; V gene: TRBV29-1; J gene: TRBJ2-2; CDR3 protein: CSVGSRGGTGELFF; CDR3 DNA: TGCAGCGTTGGGTCCAGGGGAGGGACCGGGGAGCTGTTTTTT
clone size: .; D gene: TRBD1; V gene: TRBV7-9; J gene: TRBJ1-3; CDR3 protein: CASSLGGQNSGNTIYF; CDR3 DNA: TGTGCCAGCAGCTTAGGGGGACAGAACTCTGGAAACACCATATATTTT
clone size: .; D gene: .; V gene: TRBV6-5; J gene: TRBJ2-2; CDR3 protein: CASRWERKTGELFF; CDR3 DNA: TGTGCCAGCAGGTGGGAGCGTAAGACCGGGGAGCTGTTTTTT
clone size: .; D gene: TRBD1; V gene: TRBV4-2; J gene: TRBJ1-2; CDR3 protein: CASSQGTGGAYGYTF; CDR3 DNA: TGTGCCAGCAGCCAAGGAACAGGGGGCGCCTATGGCTACACCTTC
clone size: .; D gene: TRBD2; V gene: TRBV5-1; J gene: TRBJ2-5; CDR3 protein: CASSSGLVWETQYF; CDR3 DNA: TGCGCCAGCAGCTCGGGACTAGTGTGGGAGACCCAGTACTTC
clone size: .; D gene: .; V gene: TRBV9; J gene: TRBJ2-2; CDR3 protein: CASSPDSYTGELFF; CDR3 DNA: TGTGCCAGCAGCCCCGACTCTTACACCGGGGAGCTGTTTTTT
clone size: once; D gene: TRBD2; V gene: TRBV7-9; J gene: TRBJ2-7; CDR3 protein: CASSLIAGVVDF; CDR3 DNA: TGTGCCAGCAGCTTAATTGCGGGAGTAGTCGACTTC
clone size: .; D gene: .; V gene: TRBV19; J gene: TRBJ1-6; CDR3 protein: CASSTGQNYNSPLHF; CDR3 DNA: TGTGCCAGTAGTACAGGACAGAACTATAATTCACCCCTCCACTTT
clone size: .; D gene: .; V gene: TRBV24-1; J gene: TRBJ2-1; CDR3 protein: CATSDGTRGAYNEQFF; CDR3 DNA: TGTGCCACCAGTGATGGGACCAGGGGGGCCTACAATGAGCAGTTCTTC
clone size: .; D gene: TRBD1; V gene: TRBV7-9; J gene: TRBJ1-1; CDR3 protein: CASSIQGALGTEAFF; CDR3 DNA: TGTGCCAGCAGCATTCAGGGGGCGCTGGGCACTGAAGCTTTCTTT
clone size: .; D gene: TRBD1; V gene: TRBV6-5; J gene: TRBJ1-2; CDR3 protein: CASSYGQGAGGYTF; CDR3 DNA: TGTGCCAGCAGTTACGGACAGGGGGCAGGTGGCTACACCTTC
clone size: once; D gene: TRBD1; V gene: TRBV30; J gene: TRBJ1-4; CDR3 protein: CAWRWDRGEKLFF; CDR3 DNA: TGTGCCTGGAGATGGGACAGGGGTGAAAAACTGTTTTTT
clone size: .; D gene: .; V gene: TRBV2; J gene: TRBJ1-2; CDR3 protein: CASTAGQLNNYGYTF; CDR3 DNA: TGTGCCAGCACGGCCGGACAACTCAATAACTATGGCTACACCTTC
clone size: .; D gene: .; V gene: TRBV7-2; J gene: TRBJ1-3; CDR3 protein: CASSLLGQGNTIYF; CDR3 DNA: TGTGCCAGCAGCTTACTAGGACAGGGAAACACCATATATTTT
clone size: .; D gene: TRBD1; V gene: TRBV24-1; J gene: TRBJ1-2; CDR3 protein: CATSPTGAGAAGYTF; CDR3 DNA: TGTGCCACCAGTCCTACAGGGGCAGGAGCGGCGGGCTACACCTTC
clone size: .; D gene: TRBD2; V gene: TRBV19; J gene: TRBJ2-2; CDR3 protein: CASRVTVGRGTGELFF; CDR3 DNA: TGTGCCAGTAGGGTTACGGTCGGGAGGGGCACCGGGGAGCTGTTTTTT
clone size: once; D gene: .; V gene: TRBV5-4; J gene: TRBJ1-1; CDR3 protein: CASSLVQNGDTEAFF; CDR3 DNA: TGTGCCAGCAGCTTGGTACAGAACGGGGACACTGAAGCTTTCTTT
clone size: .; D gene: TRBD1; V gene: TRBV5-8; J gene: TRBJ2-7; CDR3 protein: CASRLTGGVIQYF; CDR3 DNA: TGTGCCAGCAGACTGACAGGGGGCGTAATCCAGTACTTC
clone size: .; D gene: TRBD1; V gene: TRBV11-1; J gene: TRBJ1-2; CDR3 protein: CASSDWGTGDGYTF; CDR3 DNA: TGTGCCAGCAGCGACTGGGGGACAGGGGACGGCTACACCTTC
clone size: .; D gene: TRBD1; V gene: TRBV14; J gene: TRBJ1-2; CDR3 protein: CASSQDRTGYGYTF; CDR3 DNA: TGTGCCAGCAGCCAAGATAGGACAGGCTATGGCTACACCTTC
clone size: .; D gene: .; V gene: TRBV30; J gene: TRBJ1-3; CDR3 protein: CAWFTGFGNTIYF; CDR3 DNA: TGTGCCTGGTTCACAGGGTTCGGAAACACCATATATTTT
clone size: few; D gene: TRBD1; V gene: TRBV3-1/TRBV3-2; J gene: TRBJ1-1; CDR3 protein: CASSQEDRGTEAFF; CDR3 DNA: TGTGCCAGCAGCCAGGAGGACAGGGGGACTGAAGCTTTCTTT
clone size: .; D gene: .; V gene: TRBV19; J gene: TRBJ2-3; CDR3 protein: CASRSRDSSTDTQYF; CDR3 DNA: TGTGCCAGTAGGTCCCGGGACTCAAGCACAGATACGCAGTATTTT
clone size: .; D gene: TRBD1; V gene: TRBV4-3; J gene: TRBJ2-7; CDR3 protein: CASSHILGGQGTYEQYF; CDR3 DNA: TGCGCCAGCAGCCATATTCTGGGGGGACAGGGGACCTACGAGCAGTACTTC
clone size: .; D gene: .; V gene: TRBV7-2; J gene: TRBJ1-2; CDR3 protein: CASSLAQAVPAYTF; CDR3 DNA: TGTGCCAGCAGCTTAGCGCAGGCAGTTCCTGCCTACACCTTC
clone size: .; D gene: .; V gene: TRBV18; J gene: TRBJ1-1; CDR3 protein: CASSPMAILEDTEAFF; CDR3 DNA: TGTGCCAGCTCACCAATGGCGATACTAGAGGACACTGAAGCTTTCTTT
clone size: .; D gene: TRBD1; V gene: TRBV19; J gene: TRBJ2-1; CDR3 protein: CASNYALYRGEQFF; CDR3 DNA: TGTGCCAGTAATTATGCTCTTTACAGGGGTGAGCAGTTCTTC
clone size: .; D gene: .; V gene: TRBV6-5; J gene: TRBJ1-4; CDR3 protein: CASSYSALGAEKLFF; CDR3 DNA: TGTGCCAGCAGTTACTCCGCCCTAGGGGCTGAAAAACTGTTTTTT
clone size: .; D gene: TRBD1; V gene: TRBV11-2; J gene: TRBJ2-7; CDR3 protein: CASSFATGGYEQYF; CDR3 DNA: TGTGCCAGCAGCTTTGCCACAGGGGGTTACGAGCAGTACTTC
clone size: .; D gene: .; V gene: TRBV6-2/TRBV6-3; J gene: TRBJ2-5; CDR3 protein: CASSYREAQETQYF; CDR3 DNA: TGTGCCAGCAGTTACAGGGAGGCCCAAGAGACCCAGTACTTC
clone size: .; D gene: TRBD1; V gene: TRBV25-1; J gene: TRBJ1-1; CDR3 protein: CASSSTGVNTEAFF; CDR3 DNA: TGTGCCAGCTCTTCAACAGGGGTCAACACTGAAGCTTTCTTT
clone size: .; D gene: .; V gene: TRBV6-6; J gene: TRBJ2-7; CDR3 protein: CASSAQERDEQYF; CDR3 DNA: TGTGCCAGCAGCGCACAGGAAAGGGACGAGCAGTACTTC
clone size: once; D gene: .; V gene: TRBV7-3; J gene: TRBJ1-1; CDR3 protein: CASSPLPGDGTEAFF; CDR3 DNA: TGTGCCAGCAGCCCTTTACCGGGAGATGGCACTGAAGCTTTCTTT
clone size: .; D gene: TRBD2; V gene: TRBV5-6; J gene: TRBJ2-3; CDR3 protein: CASSHQRTSGGYTDTQYF; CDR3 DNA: TGTGCCAGCAGCCATCAGAGGACTAGCGGGGGTTACACAGATACGCAGTATTTT
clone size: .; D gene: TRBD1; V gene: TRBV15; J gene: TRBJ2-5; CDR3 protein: CATSRVTGTGEETQYF; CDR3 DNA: TGTGCCACCAGCAGAGTTACCGGGACAGGGGAAGAGACCCAGTACTTC
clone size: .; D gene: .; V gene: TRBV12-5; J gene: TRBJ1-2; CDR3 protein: CASGSFNYGYTF; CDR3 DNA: TGTGCTAGTGGTTCGTTTAACTATGGCTACACCTTC
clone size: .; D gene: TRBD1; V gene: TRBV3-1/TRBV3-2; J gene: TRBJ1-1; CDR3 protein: CASSQEINRGAFF; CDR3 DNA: TGTGCCAGCAGCCAAGAGATTAACAGGGGAGCTTTCTTT
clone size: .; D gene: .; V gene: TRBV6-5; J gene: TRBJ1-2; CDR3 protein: CASTQSGVLPLGYTF; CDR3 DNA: TGTGCCAGCACCCAATCAGGGGTTCTTCCCCTTGGCTACACCTTC
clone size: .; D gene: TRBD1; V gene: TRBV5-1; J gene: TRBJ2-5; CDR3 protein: CASSLGRGRSTETTQYF; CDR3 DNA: TGCGCCAGCAGCTTGGGCAGGGGGCGGAGTACGGAGACGACCCAGTACTTC